The clone carrying this T cell receptor (beta chain) was detected many times. Antigen specificity is unknown. The data were taken from a study of spatial heterogeneity in lung cancer. Overall study: The mean occurrence of each unique TCR and UMI combination in raw reads exceeded eight.

MiXCR was run by TCRdb on the 5' RACE reads, yielding one entry per CDR3 protein. Here the sample spans tens of thousands of distinct CDR3 sequences, about 4.9% being singletons. The time point: sample taken at primary tumor resection. The donors comprised 60 to 85 untreated early-stage non-small cell lung cancer patients. Extraction of whole RNA from tumor, nontumor lung or frozen PBMC preceded unsorted sequencing. General observations from the study: Counts that tracked tumor mutation counts were those of expanded intratumoral alpha and beta TCRs. Coverage estimated for tumor T cells reached 5.5% to 8.5% for alpha chains and around 12% for beta chains.

This CDR3 comprises 15 residues. Trimming took 0 bases from V and 10 from J; bases not matched to a gene: 8. Germline loops: CDR1 MNHNY, CDR2 SVGAGI (reference sequence). This clonotype was obtained from a male donor with early-stage non-small cell lung cancer. The specimen comprised lung tumor tissue, sampled at surgery. This chain uses TRBV6-6 with TRBJ2-1, with 8 bases fitting TRBD1. The CDR3 protein is CASSYSSQGAGEQFF. The DNA for the CDR3 is TGTGCCAGCAGTTACTCTTCCCAGGGGGCAGGGGAGCAGTTCTTC.